The T cell receptor beta chain under discussion was sequenced for a study of T cells after yellow fever vaccination. General observations from the study: The booster saw the reappearance of most primary-vaccination clones (roughly 96% CD4, 80% to 90% CD8).

Germline values: CDR1 SGHTA, CDR2 FQGNSA. The CDR3 sequence is 13 residues long. With 3 bases clipped from V and 9 bases from J, the junction kept 2 bases outside the gene matches. This clonotype showed up many times. Its antigen is currently unknown. TCRdb processed the 5' RACE reads anew with MiXCR; each CDR3 protein has one entry. The sample has hundreds of thousands of distinct CDR3 sequences; around 4% are singletons. The chain employs TRBV7-2 and TRBJ2-1; 10 nucleotides match TRBD2. The TCR comes from a man aged 18 to 30 who received the YFV17D yellow fever vaccine. Source: PBMCs, taken on the day of the yellow fever booster vaccination. The CDR3 reads CASSFSGGPEQFF. CDR3 nucleotide sequence: TGTGCCAGCAGCTTTAGCGGGGGGCCTGAGCAGTTCTTC.